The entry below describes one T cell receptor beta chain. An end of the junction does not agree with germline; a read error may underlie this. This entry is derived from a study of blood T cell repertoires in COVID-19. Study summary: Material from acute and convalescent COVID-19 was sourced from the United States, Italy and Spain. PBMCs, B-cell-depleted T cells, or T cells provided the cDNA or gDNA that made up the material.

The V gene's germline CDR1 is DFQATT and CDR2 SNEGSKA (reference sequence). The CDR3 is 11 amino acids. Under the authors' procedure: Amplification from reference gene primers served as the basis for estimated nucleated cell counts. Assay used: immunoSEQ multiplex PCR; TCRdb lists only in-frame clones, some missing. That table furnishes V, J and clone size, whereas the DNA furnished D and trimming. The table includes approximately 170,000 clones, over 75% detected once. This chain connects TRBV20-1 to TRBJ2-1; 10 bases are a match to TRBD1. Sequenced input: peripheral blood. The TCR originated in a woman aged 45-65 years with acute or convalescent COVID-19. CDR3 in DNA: TGCAGTGCTTCCGACAGGGGGCGCGCAATCTTC. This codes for CSASDRGRAIF.